One sample yielded the 26 T cell receptor beta chains listed below, sequenced in a study of blood T cell repertoires in COVID-19. The protocol was immunoSEQ multiplex PCR, while the TCRdb copy is restricted to in-frame clones and leaves out a portion. Of 150,000 to 200,000 clones in the sample, roughly 94% were seen once. Sequenced: peripheral blood. These receptors were obtained from a man under 40 with COVID-19, enrolled during active disease.

J is TRBJ1-2 and V is TRBV7-9, with 7 bases aligning to TRBD1. The CDR3 is 13 amino acids. Per the germline V gene, CDR1 is SEHNR and CDR2 is FQNEAQ (reference sequence). With 5 bases clipped from V and 6 bases from J, the junction kept 6 bases outside the gene matches. The CDR3 loop is CASSPTGKDGYTF. CDR3 sequence (DNA): TGTGCCAGCAGCCCGACAGGGAAGGATGGCTACACCTTC.

The CDR3 sequence is CASSAWFRDTEAFF. The CDR3 nucleotides read TGTGCCAGTAGTGCATGGTTCAGGGACACTGAAGCTTTCTTT. The chain recombines TRBV19 with TRBJ1-1; possible D gene TRBD1, 5 bases. This CDR3 region has 14 residues. The V end lost 5 bases, the J end lost 3 bases, and 13 bases lay between the germline ends. CDR1 is LNHDA and CDR2 is SQIVND in the germline V gene (reference sequence).

Remarks on this clone: The junction does not match germline at one end; this may be a read error. The V gene is TRBV3-1 (or the pseudogene TRBV3-2), the J gene TRBJ1-5; 8 positions match TRBD1. CDR3 size: 16 residues. Germline V gene data show CDR1 as LGHDT and CDR2 as YNNKEL (reference sequence). CDR3 protein: CASSQEGAGGNEPQHF. The CDR3 DNA is TGTGCCAGCAGCCAAGAAGGTGCAGGGGGCAATGAGCCCCAGCATTTT.

This sequence joins TRBV5-4 and TRBJ2-5, with 8 nucleotides matching TRBD2. The CDR3 totals 18 residues. Germline CDR1 is SGHNT and CDR2 is YYREEE (reference sequence). V shed 2 bases, J shed 0 bases, and the junction held 12 bases outside the gene matches. The CDR3 DNA reads TGTGCCAGCAGCTTACGTGGAGCGGGGGCTTCGTACCAAGAGACCCAGTACTTC. Residues: CASSLRGAGASYQETQYF.

This chain uses TRBV5-4 with TRBJ2-7; 12 bases fit TRBD2. The V gene end was trimmed by 4 bases and the J gene end by 6 bases; junction bases not matched to a gene: 8. Germline V CDR1 and CDR2: SGHNT, YYREEE (reference sequence). The length of the CDR3 is 15 residues. CDR3 residues: CASSAPTSGGREQYF. The CDR3 region has the DNA TGTGCCAGCAGCGCCCCAACTAGCGGGGGGCGCGAGCAGTACTTC.

The count of this clone is one. The V gene is TRBV3-1 (or the pseudogene TRBV3-2), the J gene TRBJ1-1; 9 bases align to TRBD1. CDR1 LGHDT and CDR2 YNNKEL come from the germline V gene (reference sequence). The CDR3 sequence is 15 residues long. The V gene end was trimmed by 5 bases and the J gene end by 3 bases; junction bases not matched to a gene: 7. In DNA, the CDR3 is TGTGCCAGCAGCGAACCCGGGACAGGGTACACTGAAGCTTTCTTT. Amino acids: CASSEPGTGYTEAFF.

The V and J genes are TRBV7-6 and TRBJ2-7; D is possibly TRBD1 (6 bases). The CDR3 consists of 15 residues. Germline V lookup: CDR1 SGHVS, CDR2 FNYEAQ. Trimming took 0 bases from V and 5 from J, leaving 14 bases between them. The CDR3, as DNA: TGTGCCAGCAGCTTAGCCCCAGGGGTCCTCGACGAGCAGTACTTC. It specifies CASSLAPGVLDEQYF.

The genes are TRBV5-1 and TRBJ2-5; D might be TRBD1 (6 bases). Germline V gene data show CDR1 as SGHRS and CDR2 as YFSETQ. V lost 4 bases to trimming and J lost 2 bases, with 9 bases between them. This CDR3 region has 13 residues. The chain's CDR3 is CASSPDRQETQYF. The CDR3 DNA reads TGCGCCAGCAGCCCCGACAGGCAAGAGACCCAGTACTTC.

The chain couples TRBV1 to TRBJ2-7; the table names TRBD2, a call not compared with the DNA. TRBV1 is recorded as a pseudogene. The CDR3 has 18 residues. Here the CDR3 DNA reads TGCACCAGCAGCCAAGAAGGCCGGGAATCCAGACCCCAATGCGAGCAGTACTTC. Amino acid sequence: CTSSQEGRESRPQCEQYF.

The chain has TRBV10-3 and TRBJ2-7, with 9 bases identical to TRBD1. The junction had 6 bases not matched to a gene; V was cut back by 4 bases and J by 2 bases. The CDR3 covers 15 residues. CDR1 and CDR2 from the germline V gene are ENHRY and SYGVKD. CDR3 in amino acids: CAISAPGQGTYEQYF. DNA for the CDR3: TGTGCCATCAGTGCCCCGGGACAGGGAACCTACGAGCAGTACTTC.

This clone is a singleton in its sample. V usage is TRBV25-1 and J usage is TRBJ1-1; TRBD1 agrees at 12 bases. The germline gives CDR1 MGHDK, CDR2 SYGVNS. The CDR3 length is 14 residues. J was trimmed by 3 bases and V by 4 bases; bases with no gene match: 0. In DNA form, the CDR3 reads TGTGCCAGCAGTGGGGACAGGGGGCACACTGAAGCTTTCTTT. Encoded protein: CASSGDRGHTEAFF.

The chain couples TRBV5-6 to TRBJ1-3; maybe TRBD1 (6 bases). This CDR3 contains 15 residues. Trimming took off 3 bases at V and 3 bases at J, with 13 bases between the two ends. Per the germline V gene, CDR1 is SGHDT and CDR2 is YYEEEE. CDR3 sequence reads: CASSYPPGHGNTIYF. CDR3 nucleotides: TGTGCCAGCAGCTACCCACCGGGACATGGAAACACCATATATTTT.

V is TRBV5-4 and J is TRBJ2-7, with D possibly TRBD2 on 6 matching bases. CDR1 and CDR2 (germline): SGHNT, YYREEE (reference sequence). The ends were cut back, 4 bases at V and 0 bases at J, with 14 bases in the middle. This CDR3 contains 15 residues. Here the CDR3 DNA reads TGTGCCAGCAGCCCGGGGGTGGACTCCTCCTACGAGCAGTACTTC. This translates into CASSPGVDSSYEQYF.

V gene TRBV24-1 combines with J gene TRBJ2-1; 9 bases match TRBD1. From germline, CDR1 is KGHDR and CDR2 SFDVKD. V shed 2 bases, J shed 8 bases, and the junction held 12 bases outside the gene matches. This CDR3 comprises 17 residues. CDR3 DNA sequence: TGTGCCACCAGTGATTCAAAGTTCGGGACAGGGCCGTATGAGCAGTTCTTC. Translated, it gives CATSDSKFGTGPYEQFF.

The J gene is TRBJ2-1, the V gene TRBV19; D is perhaps TRBD2 (5 bases). CDR3 length: 17 residues. V was shortened by 5 bases and J by 1 base, with 18 bases between the two germline ends. Per germline, CDR1 LNHDA and CDR2 SQIVND (reference sequence). CDR3 amino acids: CASSSPRADYSYNEQFF. DNA for the CDR3: TGTGCCAGTAGTTCACCTAGGGCAGACTATTCCTACAATGAGCAGTTCTTC.

This chain joins TRBV29-1 and TRBJ2-4; D might be TRBD1 (6 bases). Looked up from germline, CDR1 is SQVTM and CDR2 is ANQGSEA. The CDR3 covers 11 residues. V was pared by 6 bases and J by 6 bases, with 9 bases between. The CDR3 bases are TGCAGCGTCAAACAGGGAAACATTCAGTACTTC. Translated, it gives CSVKQGNIQYF.

The rearrangement links TRBV3-1 (or the pseudogene TRBV3-2) to TRBJ1-3, with TRBD1 as a possible D gene (5 bases). The CDR3 contains 16 residues. Per the germline V gene, CDR1 is LGHDT and CDR2 is YNNKEL (reference sequence). The V and J ends lost 1 base and 4 bases respectively, with 14 bases between them. Here the CDR3 DNA reads TGTGCCAGCAGCCAAGCCTCAGGGATTTCCGGAAACACCATATATTTT. Translating gives CASSQASGISGNTIYF.

The chain is built from TRBV6-5 and TRBJ1-4; no clear D gene. The CDR3 sequence is 15 residues long. Trimming took off 2 bases at V and 9 bases at J, with 16 bases between the two ends. Germline-derived CDR1 and CDR2 are MNHEY and SVGAGI. Here the CDR3 reads CASSYEEGLTQKLFF. The CDR3 DNA is TGTGCCAGCAGTTACGAGGAGGGTTTAACGCAAAAACTGTTTTTT.

The gene calls are TRBV5-6 and TRBJ1-1; D remains unclear. The germline V and J ends were trimmed by 4 bases and 5 bases, with 12 bases remaining between them. Germline-derived CDR1 and CDR2 are SGHDT and YYEEEE. The CDR3 sequence is 13 residues long. This CDR3 reads CASSIYGRTEAFF. The DNA for the CDR3 is TGTGCCAGCAGCATCTATGGGAGGACTGAAGCTTTCTTT.

The chain employs TRBV3-1 (or the pseudogene TRBV3-2) and TRBJ1-2, with 10 positions matching TRBD1. Unmatched junction bases numbered 3, after V lost 3 bases and J lost 5 bases. CDR3 length: 14 amino acids. From germline, CDR1 is LGHDT and CDR2 YNNKEL (reference sequence). The CDR3 spells CASSHQDRGYGYTF. DNA of the CDR3: TGTGCCAGCAGCCACCAGGACAGGGGGTATGGCTACACCTTC.

With respect to this clone: This same CDR3 is encoded by further DNA sequences in the sample. The chain has TRBV27 and TRBJ1-1; 9 nucleotides align to TRBD1. The CDR3 loop spans 15 amino acids. Per germline, CDR1 MNHEY and CDR2 SMNVEV (reference sequence). V shed 6 bases and J 4 bases; nucleotides not matched to a gene: 9. The CDR3 region has the DNA TGTGCCAGCAGACCGCCGGGACAGGGCCCCACTGAAGCTTTCTTT. This gives the protein CASRPPGQGPTEAFF.

The chain is built from TRBV3-1 (or the pseudogene TRBV3-2) and TRBJ2-3, with TRBD2 matching 8 bases. Looked up from germline, CDR1 is LGHDT and CDR2 is YNNKEL (reference sequence). Unmatched junction bases numbered 4, after V lost 4 bases and J lost 1 base. This CDR3 has 15 amino acids. CDR3 sequence reads: CASSPAGGGTDTQYF. The CDR3 DNA follows: TGTGCCAGCAGCCCTGCGGGGGGCGGCACAGATACGCAGTATTTT.

This chain connects TRBV5-1 to TRBJ2-4; the D gene is possibly TRBD1 (6 bases). V was pared by 5 bases and J by 2 bases, with 17 bases between. Germline assignment: CDR1 SGHRS and CDR2 YFSETQ. This CDR3 has 16 amino acids. CDR3 DNA: TGCGCCAGCAGTTCAGACCCACAGGGCCCCAAAAACATTCAGTACTTC. As protein: CASSSDPQGPKNIQYF.

The V call is TRBV10-3, the J call TRBJ1-1; perhaps TRBD1 as D (6 bases). Trimming took off 8 bases at V and 1 base at J, with 14 bases between the two ends. CDR1 ENHRY and CDR2 SYGVKD come from the germline V gene. The CDR3 extends over 14 amino acids. CDR3: CAIQLGGPNTEAFF. The CDR3 bases are TGTGCCATCCAACTTGGGGGCCCGAACACTGAAGCTTTCTTT.

The rearrangement joins TRBV2 to TRBJ1-6; D ambiguous. The CDR3 is 14 residues long. The V end lost 6 bases, the J end lost 7 bases, and 13 bases lay between the germline ends. Germline V gene data show CDR1 as SNHLY and CDR2 as FYNNEI. CDR3 bases: TGTGCCAGCAGGATCCAAGCGGCCAATTCACCCCTCCACTTT. Translation: CASRIQAANSPLHF.

The chain carries TRBV6-5 and TRBJ1-4; 9 bases map to TRBD1. CDR3 size: 14 residues. V dropped 11 bases and J dropped 8; count of bases not matched to a gene: 12. The germline V gene has CDR1 MNHEY and CDR2 SVGAGI. CDR3 residues: CAARVGTGPEKLFF. CDR3 bases: TGTGCCGCCCGGGTCGGGACAGGGCCCGAAAAACTGTTTTTT.